The 29 T cell receptor beta chains below come from one sample, sequenced in a study of HIV-infected patients and healthy controls. Alpha and beta constant-region primers primed reverse transcription of around 500 ng RNA. Separate chain-specific third strand synthesis with multiplexing indices produced the alpha and beta libraries. TCRdb called the 5' RACE reads again in MiXCR, with one record for every CDR3 protein. The sample lists thousands of distinct CDR3 sequences, about 8.6% occurring once. Roughly three months, about 14 weeks, into antiretroviral therapy, follow-up blood was collected. All unsorted peripheral T cells were captured because whole blood was used without fractionation. Sequencing was performed on blood, taken during antiretroviral therapy. Receptor source: an adult with HIV infection.

This clonotype turned up a few times. The gene calls are TRBV11-1 and TRBJ2-3, with 9 bases aligning to TRBD2. The ends lost 2 bases at V and 2 bases at J; junction bases unmatched: 5. The germline V gene has CDR1 SGHAT and CDR2 FQDESV (reference sequence). This CDR3 is built from 16 residues. The CDR3 spells CASSLRLAEITDTQYF. Here the CDR3 DNA reads TGTGCCAGCAGCTTACGACTAGCGGAGATCACAGATACGCAGTATTTT.

This clonotype is labeled medium-sized. This chain joins TRBV6-6 and TRBJ1-4; maybe TRBD1 (6 bases). Germline CDR1 reads MNHNY; CDR2 reads SVGAGI (reference sequence). Between the trimmed V and J ends, which lost 6 bases and 7 bases, there was a span of 18 bases. This CDR3 has 15 residues. The CDR3 region is CASRPQGVLREKLFF. For the CDR3, the DNA is TGTGCCAGCAGGCCACAGGGCGTGCTACGTGAAAAACTGTTTTTT.

In its sample, this clonotype is large (0.1 to 1%). The chain carries TRBV10-3 and TRBJ2-5; D uncertain. Between the trimmed V and J ends, which lost 3 bases and 2 bases, there was a span of 7 bases. The CDR3 totals 13 residues. Looked up from germline, CDR1 is ENHRY and CDR2 is SYGVKD. The CDR3 region is CAISDGYQETQYF. Here the CDR3 DNA reads TGTGCCATCAGTGATGGGTATCAAGAGACCCAGTACTTC.

In its sample, this clonotype is medium-sized (0.01 to 0.1%). This sequence joins TRBV6-6 and TRBJ1-4; no clear D gene. This CDR3 has 13 amino acids. CDR1 MNHNY and CDR2 SVGAGI come from the germline V gene (reference sequence). Trimming stripped 0 bases from V and 8 bases from J, with 7 bases between. The CDR3 spells CASSYSQAEKLFF. The DNA for the CDR3 is TGTGCCAGCAGTTACTCGCAGGCGGAAAAACTGTTTTTT.

By frequency in the sample, this clonotype is medium-sized. The V and J genes are TRBV25-1 and TRBJ2-3; 8 bases align to TRBD2. CDR1 is MGHDK, CDR2 SYGVNS, per germline. The CDR3 loop spans 16 amino acids. Losses at the gene ends were 5 bases for V and 4 bases for J; bases not matched to a gene: 11. The CDR3 is CASSPLSGRVADTQYF. CDR3 nucleotides: TGTGCCAGCAGTCCCCTAAGCGGGAGAGTCGCAGATACGCAGTATTTT.

This clonotype showed up many times. The rearrangement links TRBV30 to TRBJ1-5, with D maybe TRBD1 (6 bases). The CDR3 contains 18 residues. V lost 2 bases and J lost 0, with 20 bases in between. The germline CDR1 and CDR2 sequences are GTSNPN and SVGIG (reference sequence). The CDR3 DNA reads as TGTGCCTGGAGTTCAACAGGGACCACTTATGATAGCAATCAGCCCCAGCATTTT. Protein sequence: CAWSSTGTTYDSNQPQHF.

By its share, this clonotype is medium-sized (0.01 to 0.1%). The V gene is TRBV28, the J gene TRBJ1-2, with D unresolved. Trimming removed 4 bases at V and 2 bases at J, with 8 bases between. The CDR3 has 13 amino acids. Germline V gives CDR1 MDHEN, CDR2 SYDVKM. The CDR3 spells CASSYAGNYGYTF. The CDR3 DNA reads TGTGCCAGCAGTTATGCGGGAAACTATGGCTACACCTTC.

In its sample, this clonotype is medium-sized (0.01 to 0.1%). The chain employs TRBV20-1 and TRBJ1-1; D is ambiguous. The CDR3 has 14 amino acids. V dropped 6 bases and J dropped 1 base, with 15 bases sitting between them. Germline-derived CDR1 and CDR2 are DFQATT and SNEGSKA (reference sequence). CDR3 protein: CSAGPAGWNTEAFF. The CDR3 DNA reads as TGCAGTGCCGGTCCAGCGGGGTGGAACACTGAAGCTTTCTTT.

This clonotype was counted many times. The chain recombines TRBV29-1 with TRBJ2-1; D perhaps matches TRBD2 (6 bases). V was trimmed by 3 bases and J by 11 bases, leaving 23 bases between them. Germline V gives CDR1 SQVTM, CDR2 ANQGSEA. This CDR3 is built from 15 residues. The CDR3 is CSVDTTAISGRKQFF. The CDR3 nucleotides read TGCAGCGTTGACACTACAGCAATTAGCGGTCGAAAGCAGTTCTTC.

This clonotype was found many times. This chain connects TRBV6-5 to TRBJ1-4; a weak D match, TRBD1 (5 bases). Germline V gene data show CDR1 as MNHEY and CDR2 as SVGAGI. V lost 6 bases, J lost 4 bases, and 18 bases lay in between. CDR3 length equals 16 residues. DNA of the CDR3: TGTGCCAGCAGCGCAAACCGGGGCGCCCTTAATGAAAAACTGTTTTTT. Amino acids: CASSANRGALNEKLFF.

At least ten counts were recorded for this clonotype. The chain links TRBV24-1 to TRBJ1-2, with D tentatively TRBD1 (6 bases). V was shortened by 0 bases and J by 4 bases, with 8 bases between the two germline ends. CDR1 KGHDR and CDR2 SFDVKD come from the germline V gene. The CDR3 extends over 14 amino acids. The CDR3 DNA follows: TGTGCCACCAGTGATTTGACAGGGAGCTATGGCTACACCTTC. It is translated as CATSDLTGSYGYTF.

This clonotype was detected many times. The CDR3 sequence: CASSVEWGHGTEAFF. The CDR3 DNA sequence: TGTGCCAGCAGCGTAGAGTGGGGGCATGGCACTGAAGCTTTCTTT. This chain connects TRBV9 to TRBJ1-1; D is perhaps TRBD1 (6 bases). The germline CDR1 and CDR2 sequences are SGDLS and YYNGEE. This CDR3 has 15 residues. V was trimmed by 0 bases and J by 4 bases, leaving 13 bases between them.

The V and J genes are TRBV6-2 or TRBV6-3 and TRBJ2-1; 10 bases map to TRBD2. V shed 6 bases, J shed 1 base, and the junction held 3 bases outside the gene matches. This CDR3 is 15 amino acids long. Germline V gives CDR1 MNHEY, CDR2 SVGEGT. CDR3 sequence: CASRPSGGSYNEQFF. Here the CDR3 DNA reads TGTGCCAGCAGGCCTAGCGGGGGTTCCTACAATGAGCAGTTCTTC.

This clonotype was counted at least ten times. This chain links TRBV29-1 with TRBJ1-2; 8 nucleotides line up with TRBD1. The CDR3 runs 15 residues. The junction had 11 bases not matched to a gene; V was cut back by 5 bases and J by 3 bases. CDR1 is SQVTM, CDR2 ANQGSEA, per germline. The CDR3 region has the DNA TGCAGCGTTTGGCCGACAGGGGAGGACTACTATGGCTACACCTTC. Residues: CSVWPTGEDYYGYTF.

By frequency in the sample, this clonotype is medium-sized. The V call is TRBV29-1, the J call TRBJ2-1, with D perhaps TRBD2 (6 bases). This CDR3 spans 13 amino acids. V lost 3 bases and J 7 bases, leaving 13 bases between the germline ends. CDR1 and CDR2 (germline): SQVTM, ANQGSEA. The CDR3, as DNA: TGCAGCGTTGAGTGGGCAGGGAGGAATGAGCAGTTCTTC. Protein sequence: CSVEWAGRNEQFF.

This clonotype is labeled as medium-sized. V and J are TRBV6-6 and TRBJ1-5; 10 bases are a match to TRBD1. The germline V gene encodes CDR1 MNHNY and CDR2 SVGAGI (reference sequence). J lost 0 bases, V lost 8 bases, and 10 bases had no gene match. This CDR3 comprises 17 residues. CDR3 bases: TGTGCCAGCTACCGGGACAGGGGTACTATTAGCAATCAGCCCCAGCATTTT. Its translation: CASYRDRGTISNQPQHF.

The table lists this clonotype with many counts. The chain couples TRBV6-5 to TRBJ2-1; TRBD2 aligns across 10 bases. Per the germline V gene, CDR1 is MNHEY and CDR2 is SVGAGI. The CDR3 spans 16 residues. Trimming cost V 5 bases and J 4 bases; bases outside gene matches: 8. The chain's CDR3 is CASSATSGPSYNEQFF. The CDR3 DNA sequence: TGTGCCAGCAGTGCGACTAGCGGGCCTTCATACAATGAGCAGTTCTTC.

Many counts were recorded for this clonotype. The chain couples TRBV12-3 or TRBV12-4 to TRBJ1-1, with D possibly matching TRBD1 (6 bases). The CDR3 is made up of 14 amino acids. V lost 6 bases and J lost 1, with 12 bases in between. CDR3: CASRIGGGNTEAFF. The CDR3 coding sequence is TGTGCCAGCAGAATAGGGGGGGGGAACACTGAAGCTTTCTTT.

This clonotype was counted many times. The chain combines TRBV19 with TRBJ2-1, with D unresolved. This CDR3 has 12 amino acids. Germline CDR1 LNHDA, CDR2 SQIVND (reference sequence). V lost 4 bases, J lost 4 bases, and 5 bases lay in between. CDR3 sequence reads: CASSNGYNEQFF. The CDR3 DNA reads TGTGCCAGTAGTAACGGATACAATGAGCAGTTCTTC.

This clonotype was observed many times. The chain combines TRBV2 with TRBJ2-2; 7 nucleotides match TRBD2. The CDR3 is 16 amino acids. V lost 6 bases and J lost 0; bases outside the gene matches: 7. The V gene's germline CDR1 is SNHLY and CDR2 FYNNEI. CDR3 nucleotide sequence: TGTGCCAGCAGGAAAGGACTAGGTTCGAACACCGGGGAGCTGTTTTTT. Translated: CASRKGLGSNTGELFF.

This clonotype was seen only a few times. The chain carries TRBV18 and TRBJ2-5; D not resolved. There are 12 residues in the CDR3. Germline values: CDR1 KGHSH, CDR2 LQKENI. With 2 bases removed from V and 3 bases from J, the gap between germline ends came to 4 bases. The CDR3 sequence: CASSPSEETQYF. The DNA for the CDR3 is TGTGCCAGCTCACCATCCGAAGAGACCCAGTACTTC. Drawing the rest from reference TRBV18 and TRBJ2-5, the complete variable domain is NAGVMQNPRHLVRRRGQEARLRCSPMKGHSHVYWYRQLPEEGLKFMVYLQKENIIDESGMPKERFSAEFPKEGPSILRIQQVVRGDSAAYFCASSPSEETQYFGPGTRLLVL.

This clonotype ranks as medium-sized. The rearrangement joins TRBV7-2 to TRBJ2-1; TRBD2 matches 8 bases. J gave up 3 bases and V 0 bases, and 1 base lay outside the gene matches. This CDR3 region has 15 residues. Germline CDR1 SGHTA, CDR2 FQGNSA. In nucleotides, the CDR3 is TGTGCCAGCAGCTTAGCTAGCGGGATCTACAATGAGCAGTTCTTC. Translated, it gives CASSLASGIYNEQFF.

In its sample, this clonotype ranks as medium-sized (0.01 to 0.1%). The rearrangement uses TRBV4-1 and TRBJ1-4; 8 nucleotides align to TRBD1. This CDR3 contains 14 residues. CDR1 MGHRA and CDR2 YSYEKL come from the germline V gene. The J segment lost 8 bases and the V segment lost 4 bases, leaving 6 bases of the junction unmatched. This CDR3 reads CASSPQGGLEKLFF. CDR3 coding DNA: TGCGCCAGCAGCCCACAGGGGGGCCTGGAAAAACTGTTTTTT.

This clonotype was counted at least ten times. The chain carries TRBV4-3 and TRBJ2-3, with 10 bases aligning to TRBD2. After removal of 0 bases from V and 2 bases from J, the junction contained 2 bases not matched to a gene. Germline CDR1 and CDR2: LGHNA and YSLEER. CDR3 length equals 16 residues. For the CDR3, the DNA is TGCGCCAGCAGCCAAGATAGCGGGGGGCCCACAGATACGCAGTATTTT. As protein: CASSQDSGGPTDTQYF.

This clonotype showed up many times. This chain links TRBV25-1 with TRBJ2-1; TRBD2 agrees at 12 bases. The CDR3 loop spans 20 amino acids. Germline V gene sequence: CDR1 MGHDK, CDR2 SYGVNS. The V segment lost 1 base and the J segment 2 bases; nucleotides outside the gene matches: 12. The chain's CDR3 is CASSEFLRSSGRGAYNEQFF. The CDR3 DNA sequence: TGTGCCAGCAGTGAATTTTTAAGATCTAGCGGGAGGGGTGCCTACAATGAGCAGTTCTTC.

In this sample, this clonotype turned up a few times. The chain carries TRBV18 and TRBJ1-1; D gene unclear. There are 14 residues in the CDR3. Per germline, CDR1 KGHSH and CDR2 LQKENI. Deletions cut 6 bases from V and 0 bases from J, with 11 bases between. Here the CDR3 reads CASSPVLVNTEAFF. CDR3 DNA: TGTGCCAGCTCTCCAGTCCTGGTGAACACTGAAGCTTTCTTT.

This clonotype has only a few counts. The rearrangement links TRBV12-3 or TRBV12-4 to TRBJ2-1; 10 positions match TRBD1. The V and J ends lost 7 bases and 7 bases, in that order; junction bases with no gene match: 16. This CDR3 region has 17 residues. CDR3 nucleotide sequence: TGTGCCAGCAACCCACCCCTCGGACAGGGGGGTTTGAATGAGCAGTTCTTC. Its protein is CASNPPLGQGGLNEQFF.

The rearrangement links TRBV6-5 to TRBJ1-4; D uncertain. CDR3 length equals 14 residues. Trimming removed 2 bases from V and 11 bases from J, with 15 bases in between. Germline assignment: CDR1 MNHEY and CDR2 SVGAGI. CDR3 loop: CASSYAGEGRKLFF. In DNA form, the CDR3 reads TGTGCCAGCAGTTACGCCGGAGAGGGAAGGAAACTGTTTTTT.

This clonotype is labeled medium-sized. The chain couples TRBV6-6 to TRBJ2-7, with 9 bases identical to TRBD1. V shed 10 bases and J 1 base; nucleotides not matched to a gene: 5. The CDR3 is 13 residues long. The germline V gene has CDR1 MNHNY and CDR2 SVGAGI (reference sequence). CDR3 residues: CAIQGASSYEQYF. CDR3 DNA: TGTGCCATACAGGGGGCTAGTTCCTACGAGCAGTACTTC.